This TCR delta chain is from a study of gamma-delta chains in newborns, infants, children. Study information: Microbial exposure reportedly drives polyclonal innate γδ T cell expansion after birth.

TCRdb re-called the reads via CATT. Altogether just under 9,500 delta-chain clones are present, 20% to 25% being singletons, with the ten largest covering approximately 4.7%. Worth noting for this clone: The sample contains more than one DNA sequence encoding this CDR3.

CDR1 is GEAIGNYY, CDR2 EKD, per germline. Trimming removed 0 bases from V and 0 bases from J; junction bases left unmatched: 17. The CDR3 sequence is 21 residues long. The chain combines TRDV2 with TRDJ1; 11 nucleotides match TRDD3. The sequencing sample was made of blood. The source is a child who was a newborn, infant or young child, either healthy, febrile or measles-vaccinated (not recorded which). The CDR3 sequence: CACDTVTTQSLGDRDTDKLIF. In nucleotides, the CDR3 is TGTGCCTGTGACACCGTGACTACCCAGTCACTGGGGGATAGAGACACCGATAAACTCATCTTT.